These 22 T cell receptor beta chains share one sample of origin, sequenced in a study of T cells expressing NK-cell markers. TCRdb reanalyzed the 5' RACE reads and collapses them to one entry per CDR3 protein, without DNA. The sample totals 130,000 to 150,000 distinct CDR3 sequences. The sequencing sample was made of blood T cells: a sorted CD56 or NKG2C T cell subset, CD4+ or CD8+ T cells, or bulk PBMC T cells (not recorded which). These receptors all stem from a man between 18 and 29 years old in good health.

This rearrangement joins TRBV29-1 to TRBJ2-7; TCRdb selects TRBD1, and the lack of DNA leaves this call unchecked. The CDR3 runs 16 residues. Germline CDR1 and CDR2: SQVTM and ANQGSEA. Here the CDR3 reads CSVGGAILAPTYEQYF.

The chain joins TRBV29-1 to TRBJ2-1; TCRdb's assignment of TRBD1 cannot be checked, as there is no DNA. Germline V gives CDR1 SQVTM, CDR2 ANQGSEA. The CDR3 totals 15 residues. CDR3 sequence: CSGEDTGSSYNEQFF.

The chain joins TRBV14 to TRBJ2-2; as DNA is missing, the TRBD1 call by TCRdb cannot be tested. The germline gives CDR1 SGHDN, CDR2 FVKESK. The CDR3 covers 17 residues. The CDR3: CASSQVPRDSGTGELFF.

The chain has TRBV28 and TRBJ2-1; the D call of TRBD2 rests on TCRdb alone, since no DNA is present to check it. Germline V gives CDR1 MDHEN, CDR2 SYDVKM. The CDR3 is made up of 15 amino acids. The CDR3 sequence is CASRVGSVSFPEQFF.

The CDR3: CASSQSLGDQQYF. J is TRBJ2-7 and V is TRBV4-3; as DNA is missing, the TRBD1 call by TCRdb cannot be tested. The germline V gene has CDR1 LGHNA and CDR2 YSLEER. The CDR3 has 13 residues.

This chain uses TRBV7-2 with TRBJ2-2; the D call of TRBD2 rests on TCRdb alone, since no DNA is present to check it. Per the germline V gene, CDR1 is SGHTA and CDR2 is FQGNSA. This CDR3 is built from 15 residues. The CDR3 reads CASSLLAGRTGELFF.

The chain links TRBV12-3 or TRBV12-4 to TRBJ2-1. CDR3 length equals 15 residues. CDR3 loop: CASSLEQSSYNEQFF.

The V call is TRBV6-2 or TRBV6-3, the J call TRBJ2-5. The CDR3 totals 15 residues. Looked up from germline, CDR1 is MNHEY and CDR2 is SVGEGT. This chain's CDR3 is CASSYSIMVTETQYF.

This chain joins TRBV29-1 and TRBJ2-7; TCRdb's assignment of TRBD1 cannot be checked, as there is no DNA. Germline V gene sequence: CDR1 SQVTM, CDR2 ANQGSEA. The CDR3 is 11 amino acids. The chain's CDR3 is CSATEYYEQYF.

V is TRBV20-1 and J is TRBJ2-5; TCRdb proposes TRBD1, but this gene call is untestable without DNA. The CDR3 has 13 residues. CDR1 is DFQATT, CDR2 SNEGSKA, per germline (reference sequence). This CDR3 is CSADRGLGETQYF.

The genes are TRBV7-7 and TRBJ2-1; checking the TCRdb D call of TRBD2 is not possible without DNA. CDR1 is SSHAT, CDR2 FNYEAQ, per germline (reference sequence). The CDR3 loop spans 13 amino acids. The CDR3 loop is CASSSARGNEQFF.

This chain uses TRBV12-3 or TRBV12-4 with TRBJ2-1; as DNA is missing, the TRBD2 call by TCRdb cannot be tested. The CDR3 is 16 residues long. The chain's CDR3 is CASSSPTSGGQNEQFF.

The chain combines TRBV6-2 or TRBV6-3 with TRBJ2-2; without DNA, the TCRdb call of TRBD2 cannot be checked. This CDR3 has 15 residues. CDR1 and CDR2 from the germline V gene are MNHEY and SVGEGT. CDR3: CASRSSGTNTGELFF.

The J gene is TRBJ2-5, the V gene TRBV12-3 or TRBV12-4; the TCRdb D gene call, TRBD1, has no DNA to confirm it. The CDR3 contains 13 residues. CDR3 region: CASSPRRGETQYF.

The CDR3 here is CASSFPGLAGVNEQFF. The rearrangement joins TRBV28 to TRBJ2-1; absent DNA, TCRdb's TRBD2 call cannot be checked. The V gene's germline CDR1 is MDHEN and CDR2 SYDVKM. The CDR3 spans 16 residues.

J is TRBJ2-3 and V is TRBV7-6; checking the TCRdb D call of TRBD2 is not possible without DNA. Germline V lookup: CDR1 SGHVS, CDR2 FNYEAQ. This CDR3 has 17 residues. The CDR3 protein is CASSLVVAGTVTDTQYF.

Here the CDR3 reads CASRRQLQETQYF. V gene TRBV7-9 combines with J gene TRBJ2-5; TCRdb returns TRBD1, unconfirmable since there is no DNA. The CDR3 is made up of 13 amino acids. The V gene's germline CDR1 is SEHNR and CDR2 FQNEAQ (reference sequence). Filled out from reference TRBV7-9 and TRBJ2-5, the complete variable domain reads DTGVSQNPRHKITKRGQNVTFRCDPISEHNRLYWYRQTLGQGPEFLTYFQNEAQLEKSRLLSDRFSAERPKGSFSTLEIQRTEQGDSAMYLCASRRQLQETQYFGPGTRLLVL.

This chain uses TRBV7-8 with TRBJ2-1. The CDR3 has 14 amino acids. Germline-derived CDR1 and CDR2 are SGHVS and FQNEAQ. The CDR3 sequence: CASSPYRMYNEQFF.

This chain connects TRBV7-2 to TRBJ2-7; with no DNA, the TCRdb D assignment of TRBD2 cannot be verified. Germline CDR1 is SGHTA and CDR2 is FQGNSA. The CDR3 has 15 residues. The CDR3 protein is CASREHSGSLREQYF.

The genes are TRBV18 and TRBJ1-3. The CDR3 contains 14 residues. Germline-derived CDR1 and CDR2 are KGHSH and LQKENI. CDR3 loop: CASSNSSAGNTIYF.

This chain uses TRBV29-1 with TRBJ2-6. Germline CDR1 reads SQVTM; CDR2 reads ANQGSEA. The length of the CDR3 is 15 residues. CDR3 amino acids: CSVLPSVAGANVLTF. Using reference TRBV29-1 and TRBJ2-6 for the parts outside the CDR3, the full variable domain is SAVISQKPSRDICQRGTSLTIQCQVDSQVTMMFWYRQQPGQSLTLIATANQGSEATYESGFVIDKFPISRPNLTFSTLTVSNMSPEDSSIYLCSVLPSVAGANVLTFGAGSRLTVL.

The chain recombines TRBV5-5 with TRBJ1-1. The CDR3 length is 14 residues. CDR1 and CDR2 (germline): SGHKS, YYEKEE (reference sequence). The CDR3 here is CASSGGVVVTEAFF. The full variable domain, completed using reference TRBV5-5 and TRBJ1-1, is DAGVTQSPTHLIKTRGQQVTLRCSPISGHKSVSWYQQVLGQGPQFIFQYYEKEERGRGNFPDRFSARQFPNYSSELNVNALLLGDSALYLCASSGGVVVTEAFFGQGTRLTVV.